This T cell receptor beta chain was observed in a study of blood T cells in healthy people across ages. This clonotype came up once. What it binds is unknown. Findings and caveats of the study: The unsorted PBMCs prevented any conclusive comparison of naive versus antigen-experienced cells.

CDR3 length equals 13 residues. The trim removed 7 bases at V and 5 bases at J, leaving 6 bases unmatched. The germline gives CDR1 LGHDT, CDR2 YNNKEL (reference sequence). Through a sample-barcoded 5' primer and a J-beta primer mix, a second PCR was run for roughly 7 to 11 cycles. Every sample gave at least 2.5 million paired-end reads containing CDR3. TCRdb recomputed calls from the 5' RACE reads with MiXCR, one row per CDR3 protein. The table records 650,000 to 800,000 distinct CDR3 sequences, approximately 44% of them present only once. This receptor was obtained from a man aged 55 to 70 in good health. The specimen sequenced was blood. The chain combines TRBV3-1 with TRBJ2-5; 8 bases match TRBD2. The DNA for the CDR3 is TGTGCCAGCACAACTAGCGGCAGTGAGACCCAGTACTTC. As protein: CASTTSGSETQYF.